The entry below gives a single TCR beta chain sequence along with its context. Its cognate antigen is unknown. The sample comes from a study of cytomegalovirus exposure and HLA in healthy donors. Findings of the study overall: Trimming of TCR beta V- and J-genes showed a link, identified in a later analysis, to a missense DCLRE1C variant. Reportedly, fewer N-insertions than the approximately 650-donor mean appeared in an Asian-associated ancestry cluster in a later analysis. Researchers reported from a later analysis that most CMV-associated TCR beta chains appeared HLA-restricted.

The PCR contained 60 Vbeta and 13 Jbeta primers. TCRdb's copy holds only in-frame clones and misses some; the assay was immunoSEQ multiplex PCR. The sample records about 150,000 clones, 79% being singletons. This CDR3 has 15 residues. From germline, CDR1 is SQVTM and CDR2 ANQGSEA. V was pared by 5 bases and J by 4 bases, with 8 bases of the junction left unmatched. V gene TRBV29-1 combines with J gene TRBJ2-7; TRBD2 matches 13 bases. The sequenced material came from PBMCs. This receptor was obtained from a human donor in good health. CDR3: CSVLWTSGSQYEQYF. The CDR3 DNA reads TGCAGCGTTTTGTGGACTAGCGGGAGTCAATACGAGCAGTACTTC.